The present TCR beta chain was sequenced within a study of cytomegalovirus exposure and HLA in healthy donors. Vbeta (60) and Jbeta (13) primers were used in the PCR. Produced via immunoSEQ multiplex PCR; TCRdb's table is partial and in-frame only. The table shows around 100,000 clones, with approximately 80% occurring only once. CDR1 SGHRS and CDR2 YFSETQ come from the germline V gene. The length of the CDR3 is 14 residues. V was trimmed by 4 bases and J by 3 bases, leaving 10 bases between them. Study-wide findings and caveats: In a later analysis, a missense DCLRE1C variant was linked to TCR beta V- and J-gene trimming. Rarity marked most TCR sequences, yet some public TCRs occurred in many donors.

About this clone itself: Its target is unknown.

This receptor was taken from a woman aged 30 to 39 in good health and CMV-seronegative. Sequencing was performed on PBMCs. The V call is TRBV5-1, the J call TRBJ2-2; TRBD1 is a possible D gene (6 bases). DNA for the CDR3: TGCGCCAGCAGCAAGGACAGTCACACCGGGGAGCTGTTTTTT. The encoded protein is CASSKDSHTGELFF.